The T cell receptor beta chain described here comes from a study of OX40 agonist ivuxolimab in advanced cancers. TCRdb's table, derived via immunoSEQ multiplex PCR, lists solely in-frame clones and lacks some. The repertoire holds about 53,000 clones, roughly 90% seen once, with about 1.5% in the top ten. CDR3 length: 15 residues. J was trimmed by 3 bases and V by 0 bases; bases with no gene match: 2. The germline CDR1 and CDR2 sequences are SGDLS and YYNGEE. The sequenced sample was CD4+ or CD8+ T cells sorted from blood, obtained in a trial of the OX40 agonist ivuxolimab. The receptor's source is an adult with an advanced solid tumor such as melanoma, head and neck, liver or kidney cancer. This rearrangement joins TRBV9 to TRBJ1-4, with 7 positions matching TRBD1. As DNA, the CDR3 is TGTGCCAGCAGCGTAGCAGGGGGAGCTAATGAAAAACTGTTTTTT. As protein: CASSVAGGANEKLFF.